This record looks at one TCR beta chain sequence and its context. Scientists sequenced DNA from unsorted PBMC on ten immunoSEQ deep assay plates. Sequencing used immunoSEQ multiplex PCR; TCRdb keeps in-frame clones, though not all of them. This sample yields approximately 510,000 clones, of which around 79% are seen a single time; 10% to 15% belongs to the top ten. Germline CDR1 LGHNA, CDR2 YNFKEQ. The J segment lost 4 bases and the V segment lost 1 base, leaving 4 bases of the junction unmatched. This CDR3 has 15 amino acids. The data originate from a study of shared clonotypes between healthy human individuals. Study-level information: Contributing individuals were two females and a few males aged 18 to 49.

Donors had no recently reported acute infections or vaccinations and were HIV-negative. Material for sequencing was PBMCs. This receptor was taken from a woman in her forties in good health. Some clones in this sample may be carry-over from other donors' samples. V gene TRBV4-2 combines with J gene TRBJ2-1, with 7 bases aligning to TRBD2. This chain's CDR3 is CASSQGGGAYNEQFF. CDR3 in DNA: TGTGCCAGCAGCCAAGGGGGGGGAGCATACAATGAGCAGTTCTTC.